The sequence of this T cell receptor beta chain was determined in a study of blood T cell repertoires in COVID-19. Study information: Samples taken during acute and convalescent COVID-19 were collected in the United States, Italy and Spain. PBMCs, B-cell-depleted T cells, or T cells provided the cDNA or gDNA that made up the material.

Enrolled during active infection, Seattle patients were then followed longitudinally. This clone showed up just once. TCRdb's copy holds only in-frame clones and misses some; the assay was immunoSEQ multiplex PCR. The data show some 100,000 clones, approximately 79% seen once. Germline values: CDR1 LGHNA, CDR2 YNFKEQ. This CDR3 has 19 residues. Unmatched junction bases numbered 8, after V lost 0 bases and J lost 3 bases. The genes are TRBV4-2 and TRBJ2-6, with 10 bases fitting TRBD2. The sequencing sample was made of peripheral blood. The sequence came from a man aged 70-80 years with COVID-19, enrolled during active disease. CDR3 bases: TGTGCCAGCAGCCAAGATCTCGTACTAGCGGGGAATGGGGCCAACGTCCTGACTTTC. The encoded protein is CASSQDLVLAGNGANVLTF.